These 20 T cell receptor beta chains originate from one sample sequenced in a study of tumor-infiltrating lymphocytes in primary liver carcinoma. The study extracted blood RNA from unsorted whole blood and also extracted germline DNA. Synthesis of TCR beta cDNA was carried out from approximately 470 ng total RNA with a constant-region primer. Slightly modified ARM-PCR served as the procedure for the TCR beta libraries. These libraries came from three rounds of nested multiplex PCR. The opening two PCR rounds, around 11 cycles each, paired TRBV1-TRBV30 forward primers with a C-beta reverse primer. TCRdb processed the multiplex PCR reads anew with MiXCR; each CDR3 protein has one entry. Here the sample spans about 320,000 distinct CDR3 sequences, 65% being singletons. The sequenced sample was peripheral blood. These receptors were collected from a man in his forties or fifties with primary liver carcinoma and hepatitis B virus infection.

Note on this clonotype: An end of the junction does not agree with germline; a read error may underlie this. This rearrangement joins TRBV4-3 to TRBJ2-1, with D unclear. This CDR3 is 16 amino acids long. CDR1 is LGHNA, CDR2 YSLEER, per germline. CDR3 sequence (DNA): TGCGCCAACAGCCAAGATAGGCTTAACTCCTACAATGAGCAGTTCTTC. Encoded protein: CANSQDRLNSYNEQFF.

This clonotype was picked up one time. The chain is built from TRBV4-2 and TRBJ2-1; D remains ambiguous. This CDR3 comprises 15 residues. Trimming removed 5 bases from V and 0 bases from J, with 11 bases in between. Germline values: CDR1 LGHNA, CDR2 YNFKEQ. The CDR3 loop reads CASSFSLSSYNEQFF. Written as DNA, the CDR3 is TGTGCCAGCAGCTTCTCACTCAGCTCCTACAATGAGCAGTTCTTC.

In regard to this clonotype: An end of the junction does not agree with germline; a read error may underlie this. The chain has TRBV11-2 and TRBJ2-7, with 8 bases that match TRBD1. This CDR3 contains 15 residues. Germline V gene lookup returns CDR1 SGHAT and CDR2 FQNNGV. The CDR3 DNA sequence: TGTACCAGCAGCCTAGGGACAGGAAGGGCCTACGAGCAATACTTC. This encodes CTSSLGTGRAYEQYF.

On this clonotype itself: Being one base from a much bigger clone, this may be a read error. The V call is TRBV10-3, the J call TRBJ2-2; D unclear. This CDR3 has 14 amino acids. CDR1 and CDR2 from the germline V gene are ENHRY and SYGVKD. Trimming pared 11 bases from V and 4 bases from J, leaving 17 bases between. For the CDR3, the DNA is TGTGCCGCTTGGACGGATGCGATCACCGGGGAGCTGTTTTTT. Protein sequence: CAAWTDAITGELFF.

Details on this clonotype: Being one base from a much bigger clone, this may be a read error. V usage is TRBV6-5 and J usage is TRBJ2-4; D gene unclear. This CDR3 spans 14 amino acids. The germline gives CDR1 MNHEY, CDR2 SVGAGI. Here the CDR3 DNA reads TGTGCCAGCAGTTACTCGGTTCGCTCCAGCATTCATTACTTC. It translates to CASSYSVRSSIHYF.

With respect to this clonotype: Because the CDR3 is missing its conserved closing phenylalanine or tryptophan, this is likely a read error. V and J are TRBV7-9 and TRBJ2-1; D is unresolved. Germline V lookup: CDR1 SEHNR, CDR2 FQNEAQ (reference sequence). The CDR3 has 14 amino acids. Written as DNA, the CDR3 is TGTGCCGGCAGCTTTACCCTCCCTTACAATGAGCAGTTCTCC. Translated: CAGSFTLPYNEQFS.

The chain links TRBV12-5 to TRBJ2-1; 12 positions match TRBD2. The J segment lost 8 bases and the V segment lost 3 bases, leaving 5 bases of the junction unmatched. The length of the CDR3 is 15 residues. Germline V gives CDR1 LGHNT, CDR2 FRNRAP. The CDR3 is CASGFGLAGSDEQFF. The CDR3 nucleotides read TGTGCTAGTGGTTTTGGACTAGCGGGAAGTGATGAGCAGTTCTTC.

As for this clonotype: Possible read error: a much larger clone is one base away. V usage is TRBV5-1 and J usage is TRBJ1-4; 8 bases line up with TRBD1. The germline V gene encodes CDR1 SGHRS and CDR2 YFSETQ. There are 15 residues in the CDR3. The CDR3 nucleotides are TGCGCCAGCAGCTCTGGACAGGGCAAGGGAGAAAAACCGTTTTTT. It translates to CASSSGQGKGEKPFF.

This chain connects TRBV28 to TRBJ2-1; 7 nucleotides align to TRBD2. The CDR3 has 14 residues. The ends lost 7 bases at V and 8 bases at J; junction bases unmatched: 11. Per germline, CDR1 MDHEN and CDR2 SYDVKM. CDR3 nucleotide sequence: TGTGCCAGCAAGGGACTACATTACCTTGATGAGCAGTTCTTC. It encodes CASKGLHYLDEQFF.

A note on this clonotype: This clone may be a read error of a much larger clone one base away. The J gene is TRBJ2-2, the V gene TRBV5-1; TRBD2 might be the D (5 bases). There are 15 residues in the CDR3. In germline, CDR1 is SGHRS, CDR2 YFSETQ. CDR3 loop: CASSFTEANTGELLF. DNA for the CDR3: TGCGCCAGCAGCTTTACGGAAGCGAACACCGGGGAGCTGCTTTTT.

This clonotype was picked up many times. The chain couples TRBV6-2 or TRBV6-3 to TRBJ2-2; 7 positions match TRBD2. Germline CDR1 is MNHEY and CDR2 is SVGEGT. V shed 7 bases and J 6 bases; nucleotides not matched to a gene: 17. This CDR3 is built from 17 residues. CDR3 bases: TGTGCCAGCACCCGACGGACTAGTTTAAGAGGGTCCGGGGAGCTGTTTTTT. Translating gives CASTRRTSLRGSGELFF.

This clonotype appeared a few times. J is TRBJ1-1 and V is TRBV7-9, with D hard to call. The V and J ends lost 1 base and 0 bases respectively, with 6 bases between them. There are 14 residues in the CDR3. Germline V gene sequence: CDR1 SEHNR, CDR2 FQNEAQ (reference sequence). CDR3 DNA: TGTGCCAGCAGCTTAGTAGGGTTGAACACTGAAGCTTTCTTT. As protein: CASSLVGLNTEAFF.

The J gene is TRBJ1-2, the V gene TRBV7-8; 7 nucleotides agree with TRBD1. Germline loops: CDR1 SGHVS, CDR2 FQNEAQ. V lost 7 bases to trimming and J lost 5 bases; unmatched junction nucleotides: 10. The CDR3 is made up of 14 amino acids. CDR3 nucleotide sequence: TGTGCCAGCACCCAGACGACAGGGCCGTATGGCTACACCTTC. Translated, it gives CASTQTTGPYGYTF.

This rearrangement joins TRBV7-2 to TRBJ2-2; D remains unclear. V was trimmed by 5 bases and J by 4 bases, leaving 11 bases between them. The length of the CDR3 is 14 residues. CDR1 SGHTA and CDR2 FQGNSA come from the germline V gene. CDR3 in DNA: TGTGCCAGCAGCAGAAGTACGACCACCGGGGAGCTGTTTTTT. Its translation is CASSRSTTTGELFF.

Notes on this clonotype: This may come from a read error, since a much larger clone is one base off. The rearrangement links TRBV12-3 or TRBV12-4 to TRBJ1-1; D remains ambiguous. V lost 5 bases and J lost 5, with 9 bases in between. CDR3 length equals 12 residues. CDR3 sequence reads: CASSAWRTEAFF. As DNA, the CDR3 is TGTGCCAGCAGTGCATGGAGAACTGAAGCTTTCTTT.

A word on this clonotype: A much more abundant neighbour one base away suggests this may be a read error. The rearrangement uses TRBV5-6 and TRBJ1-1; D ambiguous. The germline gives CDR1 SGHDT, CDR2 YYEEEE. The CDR3 extends over 13 amino acids. CDR3 region: CASSLSLNTETFF. The CDR3 nucleotides read TGTGCCAGCAGCTTGTCCCTGAACACTGAAACTTTCTTT.

As regards this clonotype: With a much larger clone just one base away, this may be a read error. This chain joins TRBV10-3 and TRBJ1-1; the D is unclear. The CDR3 length is 14 residues. Germline V gene lookup returns CDR1 ENHRY and CDR2 SYGVKD. The DNA for the CDR3 is TGTGCCATCAGTGAGTCAAGAACCGGCACTGAAGTTTTCTTT. Translation gives CAISESRTGTEVFF.

This clonotype was observed a single time. V gene TRBV4-2 combines with J gene TRBJ2-5, with TRBD2 identical over 14 bases. J was trimmed by 5 bases and V by 11 bases; bases with no gene match: 19. The V gene's germline CDR1 is LGHNA and CDR2 YNFKEQ. This CDR3 is 18 amino acids long. The CDR3 reads CAGGLTTSGRAGSETQYF. The CDR3 DNA sequence: TGTGCCGGCGGCCTAACGACTAGCGGGAGGGCCGGCTCGGAGACCCAGTACTTC.

With regard to this clonotype: Sequence at one end of the junction differs from germline and may be a read error. The chain is built from TRBV12-3 or TRBV12-4 and TRBJ2-2; D is possibly TRBD1 or TRBD2 (5 bases each). The CDR3 length is 13 residues. CDR3 sequence (DNA): TGTGACAGCAGTTTATCTGGGACCGGGGAGCCGTTTTTT. Translating gives CDSSLSGTGEPFF.

The genes are TRBV28 and TRBJ2-1; the D call may be TRBD1 or TRBD2 (5 bases each). With 4 bases removed from V and 9 bases from J, the gap between germline ends came to 13 bases. Looked up from germline, CDR1 is MDHEN and CDR2 is SYDVKM. The CDR3 length is 13 residues. The CDR3 loop reads CASSYPTGLEQFF. As DNA, the CDR3 is TGTGCCAGCAGTTATCCCACGGGGCTTGAGCAGTTCTTC.